The rows below give T cell receptor beta chains drawn from one sample of a study of OX40 agonist ivuxolimab in advanced cancers. Some clones are missing from TCRdb's copy, which holds only in-frame ones; the method was immunoSEQ multiplex PCR. The table includes some 95,000 clones, approximately 85% detected once. Specimen: CD4+ or CD8+ T cells sorted from blood, collected in a trial of the OX40 agonist ivuxolimab. These receptors originate from an adult with an advanced solid tumor such as melanoma, head and neck, liver or kidney cancer. The CDR3 runs from the conserved cysteine through the conserved F or W. The order of the fields is V gene, J gene, D gene, clone size, CDR3 DNA, CDR3 protein. The D gene is left open where the match is weak. Expanded clones get a size class; other rows say once, few or many, or leave the size out.

v_call: TRBV11-3; j_call: TRBJ2-3; d_call: TRBD2; clone_size: once; cdr3_nt: TGTGCCAGCAGCTTAGCGGGAGGGCAAGATACGCAGTATTTT; cdr3_aa: CASSLAGGQDTQYF
v_call: TRBV2; j_call: TRBJ2-4; d_call: -; clone_size: -; cdr3_nt: TGTGCCAGCAGTGAAGCTCGACTCGGGGCCAAAAACATTCAGTACTTC; cdr3_aa: CASSEARLGAKNIQYF
v_call: TRBV5-1; j_call: TRBJ1-2; d_call: TRBD1; clone_size: -; cdr3_nt: TGCGCCAGCAGCTTGGTCCCGGGACAGGGTTTTGGCTACACCTTC; cdr3_aa: CASSLVPGQGFGYTF
v_call: TRBV15; j_call: TRBJ1-4; d_call: TRBD1; clone_size: -; cdr3_nt: TGTGCCACCGTACGACCCACAGGGGCGGGAGAAAAACTGTTTTTT; cdr3_aa: CATVRPTGAGEKLFF
v_call: TRBV28; j_call: TRBJ1-1; d_call: -; clone_size: once; cdr3_nt: TGTGCCAGCAGTTTAGGGATAGTGAACACTGAAGCTTTCTTT; cdr3_aa: CASSLGIVNTEAFF
v_call: TRBV5-1; j_call: TRBJ2-7; d_call: -; clone_size: -; cdr3_nt: TGCGCCAGCAGCTTGGGAGGACTCAACTCCTACGAGCAGTACTTC; cdr3_aa: CASSLGGLNSYEQYF
v_call: TRBV6-6; j_call: TRBJ1-5; d_call: -; clone_size: -; cdr3_nt: TGTGCCAGCAGTTATTCGGATAGCAATCAGCTCCAGCATTTT; cdr3_aa: CASSYSDSNQLQHF
v_call: TRBV11-2; j_call: TRBJ2-7; d_call: -; clone_size: -; cdr3_nt: TGTGCCAGCAGCTTAGGGGTATCCGGGTTCTCTTCGGACGAGCAGTACTTC; cdr3_aa: CASSLGVSGFSSDEQYF
v_call: TRBV28; j_call: TRBJ2-3; d_call: -; clone_size: -; cdr3_nt: TGTGCCAGCATGAGGAGGGGGCTGGCCACAGATACGCAGTATTTT; cdr3_aa: CASMRRGLATDTQYF
v_call: TRBV7-2; j_call: TRBJ1-1; d_call: -; clone_size: -; cdr3_nt: TGTGCCAGCAGCTTGGCCGATGCTCTCACTGAAGCTTTCTTT; cdr3_aa: CASSLADALTEAFF
v_call: TRBV5-1; j_call: TRBJ2-7; d_call: TRBD2; clone_size: -; cdr3_nt: TGCGCCAGCAGACCCCCGACTAGCGGCCACGAGCAGTACTTC; cdr3_aa: CASRPPTSGHEQYF
v_call: TRBV4-1; j_call: TRBJ2-3; d_call: -; clone_size: -; cdr3_nt: TGCGCCAGCAGCCACGGCGGGACTAGCACAGATACGCAGTATTTT; cdr3_aa: CASSHGGTSTDTQYF
v_call: TRBV5-1; j_call: TRBJ1-1; d_call: -; clone_size: once; cdr3_nt: TGCGCCAGCAGCATCAGGGGACCAAACACTGAAGCTTTCTTT; cdr3_aa: CASSIRGPNTEAFF
v_call: TRBV7-3; j_call: TRBJ2-3; d_call: TRBD2; clone_size: once; cdr3_nt: TGTGCCAGCAGCTTAACCTCTAGCGGTTCGGACACAGATACGCAGTATTTT; cdr3_aa: CASSLTSSGSDTDTQYF
v_call: TRBV5-1; j_call: TRBJ2-7; d_call: -; clone_size: -; cdr3_nt: TGCGCCAGCAGCCCAAGCTTACTGTCCACCCGCGAGCAGTACTTC; cdr3_aa: CASSPSLLSTREQYF
v_call: TRBV27; j_call: TRBJ1-1; d_call: -; clone_size: -; cdr3_nt: TGTGCCAGCAGTTTGACAGTTCTGAACACTGAAGCTTTCTTT; cdr3_aa: CASSLTVLNTEAFF
v_call: TRBV7-3; j_call: TRBJ1-2; d_call: -; clone_size: -; cdr3_nt: TGTGCCAGCAGCTTGACTCCGGGAGATGGCTACACCTTC; cdr3_aa: CASSLTPGDGYTF
v_call: TRBV5-1; j_call: TRBJ1-1; d_call: -; clone_size: -; cdr3_nt: TGCGCCAGCAGCTTGAGCCGTGTAATGAACACTGAAGCTTTCTTT; cdr3_aa: CASSLSRVMNTEAFF
v_call: TRBV5-6; j_call: TRBJ2-1; d_call: TRBD2; clone_size: -; cdr3_nt: TGTGCCAGCAGCTTGCCCGTGACTAGCGACTACTACAATGAGCAGTTCTTC; cdr3_aa: CASSLPVTSDYYNEQFF
v_call: TRBV27; j_call: TRBJ2-2; d_call: -; clone_size: -; cdr3_nt: TGTGCCAGCCAGCTCGGGCTTACGACTACCGGGGAGCTGTTTTTT; cdr3_aa: CASQLGLTTTGELFF
v_call: TRBV13; j_call: TRBJ2-7; d_call: -; clone_size: -; cdr3_nt: TGTGCCAGCAGCGGCAACACAGGGAACTACGAGCAGTACTTC; cdr3_aa: CASSGNTGNYEQYF
v_call: TRBV11-2; j_call: TRBJ2-2; d_call: TRBD2; clone_size: once; cdr3_nt: TGTGCCAGCAGCTTGGGACTAGCGGGGACCGGGGAGCTGTTTTTT; cdr3_aa: CASSLGLAGTGELFF
v_call: TRBV2; j_call: TRBJ2-3; d_call: TRBD2; clone_size: -; cdr3_nt: TGTGCCAGCAGAATATTCCCGGGACTAGCGGGACAGGCAGATACGCAGTATTTT; cdr3_aa: CASRIFPGLAGQADTQYF
v_call: TRBV9; j_call: TRBJ2-7; d_call: TRBD2; clone_size: -; cdr3_nt: TGTGCCAGTTCGGGACTAGCGGGGTACGAGCAGTACTTC; cdr3_aa: CASSGLAGYEQYF
v_call: TRBV6-5; j_call: TRBJ1-3; d_call: -; clone_size: -; cdr3_nt: TGTGCCAGCAGTTACACCGGGACAACGGGAAACACCATATATTTT; cdr3_aa: CASSYTGTTGNTIYF
v_call: TRBV6-4; j_call: TRBJ2-7; d_call: -; clone_size: -; cdr3_nt: TGTGCCAGCAGAACAACTAATGGCGGACCCTACGAGCAGTACTTC; cdr3_aa: CASRTTNGGPYEQYF
v_call: TRBV25-1; j_call: TRBJ1-2; d_call: -; clone_size: once; cdr3_nt: TGTGCCAGCAGTGAATATGGGGCAGTCTATGGCTACACCTTC; cdr3_aa: CASSEYGAVYGYTF
v_call: TRBV6-1; j_call: TRBJ1-5; d_call: -; clone_size: -; cdr3_nt: TGTGCCACCGGGGGGAGGGACAATCAGCCCCAGCATTTT; cdr3_aa: CATGGRDNQPQHF
v_call: TRBV9; j_call: TRBJ2-2; d_call: -; clone_size: once; cdr3_nt: TGTGCCAGCAGCGTAGACCGGGGGCCAGGCACCGGGGAGCTGTTTTTT; cdr3_aa: CASSVDRGPGTGELFF
v_call: TRBV2; j_call: TRBJ2-6; d_call: -; clone_size: -; cdr3_nt: TGTGCCAGTAAACAGGGCTTCTTATCTGGGGCCAACGTCCTGACTTTC; cdr3_aa: CASKQGFLSGANVLTF
v_call: TRBV7-8; j_call: TRBJ1-6; d_call: TRBD1; clone_size: -; cdr3_nt: TGTGCCAGCAGCCCGACCAGGGGACAGTCTTGGATTTCACCCCTCCACTTT; cdr3_aa: CASSPTRGQSWISPLHF
v_call: TRBV9; j_call: TRBJ2-2; d_call: -; clone_size: once; cdr3_nt: TGTGCCAGCAGCGTAGCTACTAGCCCGCTCACCGGGGAGCTGTTTTTT; cdr3_aa: CASSVATSPLTGELFF
v_call: TRBV21-1; j_call: TRBJ2-3; d_call: -; clone_size: -; cdr3_nt: TGTGCCAGCAGCAAAGTCACACCTCCGGGACAGGGGGCTATGTCTTGGTATTTT; cdr3_aa: CASSKVTPPGQGAMSWYF